These 32 T cell receptor beta chains were sequenced from one sample in a study of T-cell reconstitution after alpha-beta-depleted transplantation in children. Molecular barcoding with unique molecular identifiers was used for the TCRbeta library. MiXCR, applied by TCRdb to the PCR reads, yields one record per CDR3 protein. This table has some 290,000 distinct CDR3 sequences, more than 8% appearing once. Sequenced material: PBMCs from the stem cell graft donor, taken from the stem cell graft. These receptor sequences come from a human donor who donated a stem cell graft to a child with SCID.

This chain joins TRBV7-9 and TRBJ2-7, with D perhaps being TRBD1 or TRBD2 (5 bases each). The CDR3 has 13 amino acids. In germline, CDR1 is SEHNR, CDR2 FQNEAQ (reference sequence). Trimming took off 5 bases at V and 6 bases at J, with 14 bases between the two ends. CDR3 sequence (DNA): TGTGCCAGCAGCGCTACCGGGACGATCGAGCAGTACTTC. It translates to CASSATGTIEQYF. The complete variable domain, with remaining parts taken from reference TRBV7-9 and TRBJ2-7, reads DTGVSQNPRHKITKRGQNVTFRCDPISEHNRLYWYRQTLGQGPEFLTYFQNEAQLEKSRLLSDRFSAERPKGSFSTLEIQRTEQGDSAMYLCASSATGTIEQYFGPGTRLTVT.

The table lists this clonotype with many counts. The V and J genes are TRBV18 and TRBJ2-1; 7 bases line up with TRBD1. With 4 bases clipped from V and 7 bases from J, the junction kept 4 bases outside the gene matches. Per the germline V gene, CDR1 is KGHSH and CDR2 is LQKENI. The CDR3 spans 13 residues. The CDR3 here is CASSLGRGNEQFF. In nucleotides, the CDR3 is TGTGCCAGCTCACTGGGCAGGGGGAATGAGCAGTTCTTC.

This CDR3 is CSANPTGATNTEAFF. In nucleotides, the CDR3 is TGCAGTGCCAATCCGACAGGGGCAACGAACACTGAAGCTTTCTTT. This chain uses TRBV20-1 with TRBJ1-1, with 8 bases aligning to TRBD1. CDR1 is DFQATT and CDR2 is SNEGSKA in the germline V gene (reference sequence). With V trimmed by 6 bases and J by 1 base, 10 bases remained unmatched. The CDR3 covers 15 residues.

V is TRBV5-1 and J is TRBJ2-3, with D possibly TRBD1 on 6 matching bases. This CDR3 has 15 residues. The germline V gene encodes CDR1 SGHRS and CDR2 YFSETQ. Trimming removed 0 bases from V and 4 bases from J, with 12 bases in between. DNA for the CDR3: TGCGCCAGCAGCTTGGCCGGGACACACCCAGATACGCAGTATTTT. Translation gives CASSLAGTHPDTQYF. Full variable domain (outside the CDR3, taken from reference TRBV5-1 and TRBJ2-3): KAGVTQTPRYLIKTRGQQVTLSCSPISGHRSVSWYQQTPGQGLQFLFEYFSETQRNKGNFPGRFSGRQFSNSRSEMNVSTLELGDSALYLCASSLAGTHPDTQYFGPGTRLTVL.

This clonotype was counted between two and nine times. The chain combines TRBV10-3 with TRBJ2-7; 7 bases align to TRBD1. V lost 7 bases to trimming and J lost 5 bases; unmatched junction nucleotides: 17. This CDR3 is built from 16 residues. Germline CDR1 reads ENHRY; CDR2 reads SYGVKD. CDR3 in DNA: TGTGCCATCATGGGGCTGAAACAGGGGACGACGAACGAGCAGTACTTC. Residues: CAIMGLKQGTTNEQYF.

This clonotype occurred a few times. V is TRBV19 and J is TRBJ2-4, with D possibly being TRBD1 (5 bases). Trimming cost V 3 bases and J 4 bases, with 13 bases left between them. Germline lookup yields CDR1 LNHDA and CDR2 SQIVND (reference sequence). The CDR3 length is 15 residues. As DNA, the CDR3 is TGTGCCAGTAGTATGTCGTTCCAGGGAAAAAACATTCAGTACTTC. Encoded protein: CASSMSFQGKNIQYF.

The table lists this clonotype with many counts. The genes are TRBV24-1 and TRBJ1-3; D is uncertain. Trimming cost V 12 bases and J 7 bases, with 15 bases left between them. This CDR3 region has 12 residues. CDR1 KGHDR and CDR2 SFDVKD come from the germline V gene. The CDR3 sequence: CAVPDFRNTIYF. CDR3 sequence (DNA): TGTGCCGTTCCCGATTTCCGGAACACCATATATTTT.

This sequence joins TRBV5-6 and TRBJ2-3; no definite D call. V lost 3 bases and J lost 7, with 12 bases in between. The CDR3 covers 13 residues. Per germline, CDR1 SGHDT and CDR2 YYEEEE. CDR3 nucleotide sequence: TGTGCCAGCAGCTCCCCGGTAATAAATACGCAGTATTTT. It specifies CASSSPVINTQYF.

This chain links TRBV7-9 with TRBJ2-2; 7 bases line up with TRBD1. J was trimmed by 6 bases and V by 6 bases; bases with no gene match: 7. This CDR3 region has 14 residues. Germline CDR1 and CDR2: SEHNR and FQNEAQ (reference sequence). Here the CDR3 reads CASSTGVMAGELFF. In nucleotides, the CDR3 is TGTGCCAGCAGTACAGGGGTAATGGCCGGGGAGCTGTTTTTT.

The V call is TRBV6-1, the J call TRBJ1-6; D may be TRBD1 (6 bases). CDR3 length: 13 residues. The V gene's germline CDR1 is MNHNS and CDR2 SASEGT. The V end was cut by 3 bases, the J end by 7 bases, with 7 bases between. As DNA, the CDR3 is TGTGCCAGCAGTGAGACAGGAAATTCACCCCTCCACTTT. Protein: CASSETGNSPLHF.

V usage is TRBV19 and J usage is TRBJ1-2; 7 bases are a match to TRBD1. The CDR3 sequence is 16 residues long. The V gene's germline CDR1 is LNHDA and CDR2 SQIVND (reference sequence). V lost 4 bases to trimming and J lost 4 bases; unmatched junction nucleotides: 12. CDR3 DNA: TGTGCCAGTAGTAAAGAAGACAGGGTGATATCCTATGGCTACACCTTC. Its translation is CASSKEDRVISYGYTF.

V and J are TRBV19 and TRBJ1-5, with D unclear. Trimming took 1 base from V and 9 from J, leaving 7 bases between them. This CDR3 is 12 amino acids long. Germline-derived CDR1 and CDR2 are LNHDA and SQIVND (reference sequence). The CDR3 loop reads CASSIVEGPQHF. CDR3 nucleotide sequence: TGTGCCAGTAGTATAGTGGAGGGGCCCCAGCATTTT. The full variable domain, its missing parts supplied by reference TRBV19 and TRBJ1-5, is DGGITQSPKYLFRKEGQNVTLSCEQNLNHDAMYWYRQDPGQGLRLIYYSQIVNDFQKGDIAEGYSVSREKKESFPLTVTSAQKNPTAFYLCASSIVEGPQHFGDGTRLSIL.

This clonotype was seen only a few times. The rearrangement joins TRBV6-1 to TRBJ1-2; possibly TRBD1 for D (6 bases). The CDR3 loop spans 14 amino acids. Trimming cost V 5 bases and J 3 bases, with 13 bases left between them. Germline CDR1 is MNHNS and CDR2 is SASEGT. For the CDR3, the DNA is TGTGCCAGCAGTCGCACCGGGACACACTATGGCTACACCTTC. Translation gives CASSRTGTHYGYTF.

V usage is TRBV20-1 and J usage is TRBJ2-3; D remains unclear. This CDR3 region has 12 residues. With 4 bases removed from V and 4 bases from J, the gap between germline ends came to 9 bases. Germline assignment: CDR1 DFQATT and CDR2 SNEGSKA (reference sequence). The CDR3 DNA reads as TGCAGTGCTAACGACGGCTCAGATACGCAGTATTTT. It codes for CSANDGSDTQYF.

This clonotype appeared a few times. The chain recombines TRBV20-1 with TRBJ2-3, with 7 bases matching TRBD2. The V and J ends lost 5 bases and 4 bases, in that order; junction bases with no gene match: 9. Germline-derived CDR1 and CDR2 are DFQATT and SNEGSKA (reference sequence). This CDR3 spans 14 amino acids. The CDR3 nucleotides are TGCAGTGCTGTCCCAGGAGCGGGGCCAGATACGCAGTATTTT. Translated, it gives CSAVPGAGPDTQYF.

This clonotype was recorded at least ten times. The chain links TRBV12-3 or TRBV12-4 to TRBJ1-5; weak D call: TRBD1 (5 bases). The CDR3 has 15 residues. V was clipped by 5 bases and J by 7 bases, with 18 bases between them. CDR3 residues: CASSRSKGLVQPQHF. The CDR3 nucleotides read TGTGCCAGCAGTCGATCAAAGGGGCTTGTGCAGCCCCAGCATTTT.

Turning to this clonotype: A single base separates this from a much larger clone, so it may be a read error. The chain uses TRBV3-1 and TRBJ2-3; no definite D call. The germline gives CDR1 LGHDT, CDR2 YNNKEL (reference sequence). Trimming took off 5 bases at V and 4 bases at J, with 7 bases between the two ends. This CDR3 contains 12 residues. CDR3 in DNA: TGTGCCAGCAGCACAGTGGCAGATACGCAGTATTTT. Translating it yields CASSTVADTQYF.

This clonotype showed up many times. The chain is built from TRBV12-3 or TRBV12-4 and TRBJ1-5; D gene unclear. This CDR3 is 14 amino acids long. V lost 6 bases to trimming and J lost 0 bases, with 9 bases between them. The CDR3 loop is CASSRVYSNQPQHF. The CDR3 region has the DNA TGTGCCAGCAGCAGAGTATATAGCAATCAGCCCCAGCATTTT.

This clonotype appeared a few times. The chain links TRBV5-1 to TRBJ2-1; the D gene is possibly TRBD2 (5 bases). CDR3 length equals 12 residues. V was clipped by 2 bases and J by 10 bases, with 10 bases between them. Germline loops: CDR1 SGHRS, CDR2 YFSETQ. This CDR3 reads CASSLRDGEQFF. The CDR3 DNA reads TGCGCCAGCAGCTTACGGGATGGGGAGCAGTTCTTC.

This clonotype has only a few counts. The genes are TRBV7-6 and TRBJ2-3; the match to TRBD2 covers 9 bases. Germline V gives CDR1 SGHVS, CDR2 FNYEAQ. The V and J ends lost 5 bases and 6 bases, in that order; junction bases with no gene match: 9. CDR3 length: 15 amino acids. The CDR3 DNA reads as TGTGCCAGCAGCCTACTAGCGGGTAGTGGGGATACGCAGTATTTT. This translates into CASSLLAGSGDTQYF.

The chain has TRBV7-9 and TRBJ2-1, with D perhaps TRBD2 (6 bases). V was clipped by 5 bases and J by 6 bases, with 20 bases between them. Germline loops: CDR1 SEHNR, CDR2 FQNEAQ (reference sequence). The CDR3 is 16 amino acids. DNA of the CDR3: TGTGCCAGCAGCCCCTCTCTGGCGGGGCTAAGCAATGAGCAGTTCTTC. Amino acid sequence: CASSPSLAGLSNEQFF. Supplemented by reference TRBV7-9 and TRBJ2-1, the full variable domain reads DTGVSQNPRHKITKRGQNVTFRCDPISEHNRLYWYRQTLGQGPEFLTYFQNEAQLEKSRLLSDRFSAERPKGSFSTLEIQRTEQGDSAMYLCASSPSLAGLSNEQFFGPGTRLTVL.

This clonotype was counted a few times. The V and J genes are TRBV5-5 and TRBJ2-7; 7 nucleotides line up with TRBD1. The CDR3 totals 14 residues. The V and J ends lost 0 bases and 6 bases, in that order; junction bases with no gene match: 6. Germline CDR1 SGHKS, CDR2 YYEKEE (reference sequence). CDR3 in amino acids: CASSLGTGYIEQYF. DNA for the CDR3: TGTGCCAGCAGCTTGGGGACAGGCTATATCGAGCAGTACTTC.

The chain links TRBV5-1 to TRBJ1-2; 8 bases are a match to TRBD1. There are 13 residues in the CDR3. Germline values: CDR1 SGHRS, CDR2 YFSETQ. The V and J ends lost 1 base and 10 bases, in that order; junction bases with no gene match: 6. CDR3 residues: CASSLPGQGNYTF. CDR3 DNA: TGCGCCAGCAGCTTGCCAGGACAGGGTAACTACACCTTC. The entire variable domain, with the rest obtained from reference TRBV5-1 and TRBJ1-2, is as follows: KAGVTQTPRYLIKTRGQQVTLSCSPISGHRSVSWYQQTPGQGLQFLFEYFSETQRNKGNFPGRFSGRQFSNSRSEMNVSTLELGDSALYLCASSLPGQGNYTFGSGTRLTVV.

This clonotype has ten or more counts. The chain joins TRBV16 to TRBJ1-5, with a weak D call TRBD1 (5 bases). Per germline, CDR1 KGHSY and CDR2 FQNENV. V was pared by 4 bases and J by 5 bases, with 12 bases between. The CDR3 runs 14 residues. CDR3 bases: TGTGCCAGCAGCCCCAGGGCTCAAGATCAGCCCCAGCATTTT. This codes for CASSPRAQDQPQHF.

The sample holds many counts of this clonotype. V is TRBV12-3 or TRBV12-4 and J is TRBJ1-1; D possibly corresponds to TRBD1 (6 bases). Trimming stripped 7 bases from V and 3 bases from J, with 15 bases between. This CDR3 has 14 amino acids. Here the CDR3 reads CASTAGQSYTEAFF. The CDR3 DNA follows: TGTGCCAGCACCGCTGGACAGTCGTACACTGAAGCTTTCTTT.

Only a few counts were recorded for this clonotype. The V gene is TRBV18, the J gene TRBJ1-5; D is possibly TRBD1 (6 bases). The CDR3 extends over 14 amino acids. CDR1 and CDR2 (germline): KGHSH, LQKENI. V gave up 2 bases and J gave up 4 bases, with 9 bases separating them. CDR3 bases: TGTGCCAGCTCACCATGGGGGGCGAATCAGCCCCAGCATTTT. Protein: CASSPWGANQPQHF.

This clonotype was seen a few times. V is TRBV12-3 or TRBV12-4 and J is TRBJ2-5; 11 bases line up with TRBD2. CDR3 length equals 15 residues. V lost 7 bases to trimming and J lost 4 bases; unmatched junction nucleotides: 8. CDR3 in amino acids: CASTLAGGARETQYF. In nucleotides, the CDR3 is TGTGCCAGCACCTTAGCGGGGGGGGCGCGAGAGACCCAGTACTTC.

The chain couples TRBV21-1 to TRBJ1-1; the D call TRBD1 from the table was never checked on the DNA. TRBV21-1 is deemed a pseudogene. This CDR3 has 18 amino acids. The CDR3 protein is CASSSPMGPQGARTEAFF. In nucleotides, the CDR3 is TGTGCCAGCAGCAGTCCAATGGGACCACAGGGGGCGAGGACTGAAGCTTTCTTT.

This clonotype was detected only a few times. The V call is TRBV2, the J call TRBJ1-2; the match to TRBD1 covers 10 bases. The germline V gene encodes CDR1 SNHLY and CDR2 FYNNEI. The CDR3 consists of 14 residues. J gave up 2 bases and V 6 bases, and 3 bases lay outside the gene matches. The CDR3 reads CASRPGQGNYGYTF. CDR3 bases: TGTGCCAGCAGACCGGGACAGGGGAACTATGGCTACACCTTC. The full variable domain, with the rest looked up from reference TRBV2 and TRBJ1-2, is EPEVTQTPSHQVTQMGQEVILRCVPISNHLYFYWYRQILGQKVEFLVSFYNNEISEKSEIFDDQFSVERPDGSNFTLKIRSTKLEDSAMYFCASRPGQGNYGYTFGSGTRLTVV.

This clonotype was observed a few times. The chain is built from TRBV6-1 and TRBJ2-5; 13 bases match TRBD2. The germline CDR1 and CDR2 sequences are MNHNS and SASEGT. CDR3 length: 16 residues. V gave up 6 bases and J gave up 5 bases; unmatched junction bases: 9. The CDR3 nucleotides read TGTGCCAGCAGACCTCCGGGACTAGCGGGGATTGAGACCCAGTACTTC. This codes for CASRPPGLAGIETQYF.

DNA of the CDR3: TGTGCCAGCAGTCAGTCGAGTCCGGCGAGCAATCAGCCCCAGCATTTT. Its protein is CASSQSSPASNQPQHF. The gene calls are TRBV27 and TRBJ1-5; D is uncertain. The germline V gene has CDR1 MNHEY and CDR2 SMNVEV (reference sequence). Trimming took off 5 bases at V and 1 base at J, with 15 bases between the two ends. The CDR3 runs 16 residues.

This clonotype has a handful of counts. The V gene is TRBV10-3, the J gene TRBJ1-1; D uncertain. The CDR3 covers 13 residues. V was trimmed by 6 bases and J by 6 bases, leaving 14 bases between them. The germline V gene has CDR1 ENHRY and CDR2 SYGVKD. CDR3 sequence (DNA): TGTGCCATCAGGGCACACACCAGCGCTGAAGCTTTCTTT. It yields the protein CAIRAHTSAEAFF.